This TCR beta chain was identified during a study of control samples from healthy donors and cancer patients. Between the trimmed V and J ends, which lost 4 bases and 4 bases, there was a span of 17 bases. The germline CDR1 and CDR2 sequences are SGHRS and YFSETQ. The CDR3 loop spans 16 amino acids. The method was immunoSEQ multiplex PCR; TCRdb's version includes in-frame clones alone and lacks a portion of them. The sample has roughly 83,000 clones; more than 75% are singletons. This TCR derives from a woman aged 55-75 years in good health. J is TRBJ2-2 and V is TRBV5-1, with D perhaps given as TRBD1 or TRBD2 (6 bases each). Sequenced: blood. The CDR3 reads CASSPARGGGTGELFF. The CDR3 DNA reads as TGCGCCAGCAGCCCCGCGAGAGGGGGAGGCACCGGGGAGCTGTTTTTT.